These 9 T cell receptor beta chains were sequenced from one sample in a study of CD8+CD57+ T cells in acquired aplastic anemia. According to the study, genomic DNA was the template for TCR beta VDJ and CDR3 profiling. TCRdb re-analysed the reads in MiXCR, keeping a single row per CDR3 protein. In the table there are around 140,000 distinct CDR3 sequences, 41% of which are singletons. The source material was sorted CD4+, CD8+, or CD8+CD57+ T cells (not recorded which) from PBMCs. These receptors originate from a human donor in good health, serving as a control.

This clonotype was found a few times. The chain employs TRBV4-3 and TRBJ2-7; no reliable D call. Trimming cost V 1 base and J 6 bases, with 7 bases left between them. Germline loops: CDR1 LGHNA, CDR2 YSLEER. The CDR3 has 12 amino acids. The CDR3: CASSQGWGEQYF. CDR3 bases: TGCGCCAGCAGCCAAGGGTGGGGCGAGCAGTACTTC.

The chain employs TRBV6-1 and TRBJ1-6; 7 bases match TRBD1. Germline V gene lookup returns CDR1 MNHNS and CDR2 SASEGT. The CDR3 has 16 residues. Trimming cost V 6 bases and J 7 bases; bases outside gene matches: 12. Written as DNA, the CDR3 is TGTGCCAGCAGCGTAGGGGGACAGCTCGGCAATTCACCCCTCCACTTT. Its translation: CASSVGGQLGNSPLHF.

At least ten counts were recorded for this clonotype. The chain is built from TRBV6-5 and TRBJ1-1, with 7 bases that match TRBD1. CDR3 length equals 13 residues. V was clipped by 6 bases and J by 3 bases; unmatched bases: 4. Germline V gene sequence: CDR1 MNHEY, CDR2 SVGAGI. CDR3 nucleotide sequence: TGTGCCAGCAGACAAGGGGGCTACACTGAAGCTTTCTTT. Translated: CASRQGGYTEAFF.

The CDR3 spells CASSVTGTGEAFF. The CDR3 coding sequence is TGTGCCAGCAGCGTCACCGGGACAGGGGAAGCTTTCTTT. V and J are TRBV9 and TRBJ1-1; 9 bases match TRBD1. J gave up 8 bases and V 2 bases, and 4 bases lay outside the gene matches. The germline V gene has CDR1 SGDLS and CDR2 YYNGEE. This CDR3 contains 13 residues.

The table lists this clonotype with a few counts. The chain uses TRBV2 and TRBJ1-6, with a tentative D call TRBD1 (6 bases). V shed 2 bases and J shed 12 bases, with 14 bases lying between them. The CDR3 consists of 14 residues. Germline V gene lookup returns CDR1 SNHLY and CDR2 FYNNEI. This CDR3 is CASSETNRVGPLHF. DNA for the CDR3: TGTGCCAGCAGTGAAACGAACAGGGTGGGACCCCTCCACTTT.

This clonotype showed up many times. J is TRBJ2-3 and V is TRBV4-1; the match to TRBD2 covers 8 bases. Germline V gene sequence: CDR1 MGHRA, CDR2 YSYEKL. The CDR3 runs 15 residues. V lost 4 bases and J lost 0; bases outside the gene matches: 3. Here the CDR3 reads CASSPLAGSTDTQYF. The CDR3 DNA reads as TGCGCCAGCAGCCCCTTAGCGGGGAGCACAGATACGCAGTATTTT.

V gene TRBV2 combines with J gene TRBJ1-5, with 8 bases identical to TRBD1. V lost 2 bases and J lost 4; bases outside the gene matches: 7. The CDR3 runs to 16 residues. CDR1 SNHLY and CDR2 FYNNEI come from the germline V gene. The CDR3 region is CASSEWWDRRNQPQHF. The CDR3 nucleotides read TGTGCCAGCAGTGAATGGTGGGACAGGAGGAATCAGCCCCAGCATTTT.

On this clonotype itself: A much larger clone lies one base from this, so it may be a read error. The J gene is TRBJ1-2, the V gene TRBV5-1; 10 bases align to TRBD1. Germline V gives CDR1 SGHRS, CDR2 YFSETQ. There are 16 residues in the CDR3. The CDR3 sequence: CASRLGGTGANYGYTF. The CDR3 DNA reads TGCGCCAGCCGCTTGGGGGGGACAGGGGCGAACTATGGCTACACCTTC.

The table lists this clonotype with many counts. The V call is TRBV6-1, the J call TRBJ1-2; D not resolved. The germline CDR1 and CDR2 sequences are MNHNS and SASEGT. Trimming stripped 6 bases from V and 2 bases from J, with 4 bases between. The CDR3 totals 11 residues. The CDR3 region has the DNA TGTGCCAGCAGGGGGAACTATGGCTACACCTTC. This translates into CASRGNYGYTF.